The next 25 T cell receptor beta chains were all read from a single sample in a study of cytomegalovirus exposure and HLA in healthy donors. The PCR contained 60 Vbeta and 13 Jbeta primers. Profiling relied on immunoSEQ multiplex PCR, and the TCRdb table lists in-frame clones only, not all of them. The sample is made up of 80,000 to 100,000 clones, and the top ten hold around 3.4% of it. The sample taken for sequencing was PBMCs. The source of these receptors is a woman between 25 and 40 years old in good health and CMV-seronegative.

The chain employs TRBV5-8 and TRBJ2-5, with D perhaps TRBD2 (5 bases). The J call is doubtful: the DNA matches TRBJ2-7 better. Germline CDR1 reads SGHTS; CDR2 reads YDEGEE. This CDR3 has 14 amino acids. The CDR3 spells CASSLFTAGHEQYF. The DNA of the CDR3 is TGTGCCAGCAGCCTCTTCACGGCGGGCCACGAGCAGTACTTC.

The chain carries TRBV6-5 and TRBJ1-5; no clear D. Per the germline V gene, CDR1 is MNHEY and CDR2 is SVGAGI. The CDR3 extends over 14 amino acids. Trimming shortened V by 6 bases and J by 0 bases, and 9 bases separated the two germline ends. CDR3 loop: CASRGGASNQPQHF. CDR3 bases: TGTGCCAGCAGGGGAGGAGCTAGCAATCAGCCCCAGCATTTT.

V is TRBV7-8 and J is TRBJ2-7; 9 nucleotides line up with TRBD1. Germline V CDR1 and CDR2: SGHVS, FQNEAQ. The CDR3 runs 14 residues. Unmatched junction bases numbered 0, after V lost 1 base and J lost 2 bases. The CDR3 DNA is TGTGCCAGCAGCTTAGACAGGGGGCCCTACGAGCAGTACTTC. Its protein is CASSLDRGPYEQYF.

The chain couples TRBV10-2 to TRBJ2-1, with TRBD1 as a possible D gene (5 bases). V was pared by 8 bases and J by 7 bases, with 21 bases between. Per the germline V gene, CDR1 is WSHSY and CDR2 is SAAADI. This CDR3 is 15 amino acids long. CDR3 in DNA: TGCGCCAGCGGCCAAGGGGATTTTCTAAGGAATGAGCAGTTCTTC. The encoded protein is CASGQGDFLRNEQFF.

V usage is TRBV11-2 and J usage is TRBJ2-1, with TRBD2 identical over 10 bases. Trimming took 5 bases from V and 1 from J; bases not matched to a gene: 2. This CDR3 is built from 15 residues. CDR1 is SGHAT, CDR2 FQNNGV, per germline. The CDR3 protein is CASSSSGRSYNEQFF. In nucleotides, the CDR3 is TGTGCCAGCAGCAGTAGCGGGAGGTCCTACAATGAGCAGTTCTTC.

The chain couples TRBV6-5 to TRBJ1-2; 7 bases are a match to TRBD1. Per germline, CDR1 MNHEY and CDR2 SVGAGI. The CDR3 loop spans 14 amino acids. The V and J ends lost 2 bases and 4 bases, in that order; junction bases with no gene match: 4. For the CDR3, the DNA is TGTGCCAGCAGTTACCGCCGGGACAGCTATGGCTACACCTTC. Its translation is CASSYRRDSYGYTF.

The chain's CDR3 is CASSQDTGGAYSNQPQHF. The CDR3, as DNA: TGCGCCAGCAGCCAAGATACAGGGGGCGCCTATAGCAATCAGCCCCAGCATTTT. This chain joins TRBV4-1 and TRBJ1-5, with 9 bases matching TRBD1. Germline V gene lookup returns CDR1 MGHRA and CDR2 YSYEKL. The V and J ends lost 0 bases and 0 bases, in that order; junction bases with no gene match: 6. The CDR3 runs to 18 residues.

CDR3 sequence: CASSPSGREGQPQHF. CDR3 bases: TGTGCCAGCTCACCAAGTGGCCGGGAAGGTCAGCCCCAGCATTTT. The V gene is TRBV18, the J gene TRBJ1-5; D remains unclear. The germline V and J ends were trimmed by 2 bases and 6 bases, with 14 bases remaining between them. The CDR3 has 15 amino acids. Germline V gene sequence: CDR1 KGHSH, CDR2 LQKENI.

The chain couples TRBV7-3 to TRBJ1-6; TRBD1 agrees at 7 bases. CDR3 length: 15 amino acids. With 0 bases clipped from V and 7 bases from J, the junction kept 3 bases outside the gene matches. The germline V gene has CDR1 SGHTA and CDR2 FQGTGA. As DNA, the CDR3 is TGTGCCAGCAGCTTAACACACAGGGGAAATTCACCCCTCCACTTT. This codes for CASSLTHRGNSPLHF.

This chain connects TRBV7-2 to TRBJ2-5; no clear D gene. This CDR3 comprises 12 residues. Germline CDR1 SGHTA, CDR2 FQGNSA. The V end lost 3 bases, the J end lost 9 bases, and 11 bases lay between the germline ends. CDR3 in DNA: TGTGCCAGCAGCTTGTGGCCCAAGTCCCAGTACTTC. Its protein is CASSLWPKSQYF.

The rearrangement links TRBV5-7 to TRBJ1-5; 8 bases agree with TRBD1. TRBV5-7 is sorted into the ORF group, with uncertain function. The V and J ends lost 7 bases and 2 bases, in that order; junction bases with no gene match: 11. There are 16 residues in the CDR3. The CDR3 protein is CASDSYRGEGNQPQHF. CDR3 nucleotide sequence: TGTGCCAGCGACAGTTACAGGGGGGAGGGCAATCAGCCCCAGCATTTT.

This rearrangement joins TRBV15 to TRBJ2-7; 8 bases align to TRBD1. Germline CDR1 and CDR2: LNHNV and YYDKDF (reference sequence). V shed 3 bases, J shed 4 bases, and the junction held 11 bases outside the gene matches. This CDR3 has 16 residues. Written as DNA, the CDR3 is TGTGCCACCAGCAGCAGAAAGACAGGGGTGGTATACGAGCAGTACTTC. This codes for CATSSRKTGVVYEQYF.

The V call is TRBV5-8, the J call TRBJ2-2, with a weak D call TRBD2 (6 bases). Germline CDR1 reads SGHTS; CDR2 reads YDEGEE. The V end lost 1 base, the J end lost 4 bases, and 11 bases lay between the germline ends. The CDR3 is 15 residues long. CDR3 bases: TGTGCCAGCAGCTTGCGGAGGGAAGGCACCGGGGAGCTGTTTTTT. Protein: CASSLRREGTGELFF.

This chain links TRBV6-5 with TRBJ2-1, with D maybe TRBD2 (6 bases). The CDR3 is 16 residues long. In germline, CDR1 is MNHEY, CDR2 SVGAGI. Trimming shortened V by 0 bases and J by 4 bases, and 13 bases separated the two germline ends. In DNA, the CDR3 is TGTGCCAGCAGTTACTCGCCGGGGGATGGTTACAATGAGCAGTTCTTC. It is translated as CASSYSPGDGYNEQFF.

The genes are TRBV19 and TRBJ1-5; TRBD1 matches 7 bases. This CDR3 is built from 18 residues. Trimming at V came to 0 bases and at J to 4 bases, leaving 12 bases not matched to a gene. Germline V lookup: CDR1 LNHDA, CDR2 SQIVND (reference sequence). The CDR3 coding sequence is TGTGCCAGTAGTATAGATCGGCAGGGGGGAGTTCGGAATCAGCCCCAGCATTTT. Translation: CASSIDRQGGVRNQPQHF.

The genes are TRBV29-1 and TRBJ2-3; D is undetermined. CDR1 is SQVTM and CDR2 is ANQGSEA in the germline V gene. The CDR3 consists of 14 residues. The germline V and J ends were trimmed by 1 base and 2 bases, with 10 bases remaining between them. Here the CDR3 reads CSVEGEQITDTQYF. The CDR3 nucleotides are TGCAGCGTTGAAGGAGAGCAAATCACAGATACGCAGTATTTT.

Here the CDR3 reads CASSSSLTEQFF. For the CDR3, the DNA is TGTGCCAGCAGTTCTTCACTTACCGAGCAGTTCTTC. The J gene is TRBJ2-1, the V gene TRBV28; D gene ambiguous. This CDR3 is built from 12 residues. Per the germline V gene, CDR1 is MDHEN and CDR2 is SYDVKM. V gave up 4 bases and J gave up 10 bases, with 11 bases separating them.

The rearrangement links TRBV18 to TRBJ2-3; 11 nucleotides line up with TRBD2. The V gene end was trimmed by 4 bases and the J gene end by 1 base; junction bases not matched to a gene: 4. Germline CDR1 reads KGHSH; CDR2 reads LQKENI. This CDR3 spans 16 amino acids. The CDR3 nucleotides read TGTGCCAGCTCACGTAGCGGGAGGGCTGGCACAGATACGCAGTATTTT. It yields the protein CASSRSGRAGTDTQYF.

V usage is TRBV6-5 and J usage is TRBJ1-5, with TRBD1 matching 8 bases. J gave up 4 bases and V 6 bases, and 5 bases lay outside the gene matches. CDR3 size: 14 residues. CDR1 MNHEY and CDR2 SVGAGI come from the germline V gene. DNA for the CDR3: TGTGCCAGCAGCCGGACAGGGCAAAATCAGCCCCAGCATTTT. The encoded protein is CASSRTGQNQPQHF.

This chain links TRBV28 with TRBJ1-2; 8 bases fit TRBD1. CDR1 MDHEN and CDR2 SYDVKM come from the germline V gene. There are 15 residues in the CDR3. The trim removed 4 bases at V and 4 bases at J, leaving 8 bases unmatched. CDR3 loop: CASSSPTGVGYGYTF. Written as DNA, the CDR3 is TGTGCCAGCAGTTCCCCGACAGGGGTTGGCTATGGCTACACCTTC.

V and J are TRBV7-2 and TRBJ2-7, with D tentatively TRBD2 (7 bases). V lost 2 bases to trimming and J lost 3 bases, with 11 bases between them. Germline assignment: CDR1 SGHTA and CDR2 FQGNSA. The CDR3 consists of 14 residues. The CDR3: CASSLSGEGYEQYF. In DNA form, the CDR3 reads TGTGCCAGCAGCTTATCAGGGGAGGGCTACGAGCAGTACTTC.

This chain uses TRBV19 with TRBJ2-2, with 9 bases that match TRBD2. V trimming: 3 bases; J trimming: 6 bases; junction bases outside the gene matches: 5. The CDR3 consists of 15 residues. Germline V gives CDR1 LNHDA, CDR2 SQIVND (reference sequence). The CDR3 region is CASSMVSSGAGELFF. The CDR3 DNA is TGTGCCAGTAGTATGGTGTCTAGCGGGGCCGGGGAGCTGTTTTTT. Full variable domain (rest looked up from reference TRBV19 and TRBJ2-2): DGGITQSPKYLFRKEGQNVTLSCEQNLNHDAMYWYRQDPGQGLRLIYYSQIVNDFQKGDIAEGYSVSREKKESFPLTVTSAQKNPTAFYLCASSMVSSGAGELFFGEGSRLTVL.

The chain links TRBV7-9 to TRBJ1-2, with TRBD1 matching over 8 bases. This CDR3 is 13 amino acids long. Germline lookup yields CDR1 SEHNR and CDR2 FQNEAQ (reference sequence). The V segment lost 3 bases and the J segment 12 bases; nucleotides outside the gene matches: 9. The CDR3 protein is CASSFSKDREHTF. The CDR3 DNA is TGTGCCAGCAGCTTTAGTAAGGACAGGGAACACACCTTC. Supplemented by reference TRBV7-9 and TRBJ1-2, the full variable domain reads DTGVSQNPRHKITKRGQNVTFRCDPISEHNRLYWYRQTLGQGPEFLTYFQNEAQLEKSRLLSDRFSAERPKGSFSTLEIQRTEQGDSAMYLCASSFSKDREHTFGSGTRLTVV.

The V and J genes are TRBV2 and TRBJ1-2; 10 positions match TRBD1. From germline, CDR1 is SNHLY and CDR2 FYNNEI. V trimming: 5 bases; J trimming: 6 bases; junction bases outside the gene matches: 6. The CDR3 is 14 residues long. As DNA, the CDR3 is TGTGCCAGCAGTCGCCGGGACAGGGGAAATGGCTACACCTTC. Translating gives CASSRRDRGNGYTF.

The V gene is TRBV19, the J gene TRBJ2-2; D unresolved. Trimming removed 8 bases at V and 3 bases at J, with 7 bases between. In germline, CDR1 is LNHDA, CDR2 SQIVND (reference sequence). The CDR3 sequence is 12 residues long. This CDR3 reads CASARYTGELFF. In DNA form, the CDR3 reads TGTGCCAGTGCCAGATACACCGGGGAGCTGTTTTTT. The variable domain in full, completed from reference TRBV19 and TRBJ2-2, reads DGGITQSPKYLFRKEGQNVTLSCEQNLNHDAMYWYRQDPGQGLRLIYYSQIVNDFQKGDIAEGYSVSREKKESFPLTVTSAQKNPTAFYLCASARYTGELFFGEGSRLTVL.